This TCR beta chain was observed in a study of cytomegalovirus exposure and HLA in healthy donors. Study at large: Per a later analysis, the roughly 670 first-cohort and approximately 120 validation repertoires shared one platform. Study results and limitations: In the roughly 120 validation repertoires, a later analysis found that first-cohort TCR clusters tended to co-occur. The study found most TCR sequences rare, yet found some public TCRs in many donors.

Method: immunoSEQ multiplex PCR; TCRdb's copy keeps in-frame clones and lacks some. Here the sample spans 90,000 to 150,000 clones, about 84% being singletons. A word on this clone: The antigen is not known.

This CDR3 is built from 15 residues. V was shortened by 1 base and J by 7 bases, with 11 bases between the two germline ends. CDR1 is SEHNR, CDR2 FQNEAQ, per germline (reference sequence). It was the approximately 120-subject validation cohort, separate from the approximately 680-subject first cohort, to which the donors belonged. What was sequenced was PBMCs. This clonotype was sampled from a man between 18 and 35 years old in good health and CMV-seronegative. The V gene is TRBV7-9, the J gene TRBJ1-6; D ambiguous. The CDR3 coding sequence is TGTGCCAGCAGCTTAGATGGCAGTTTCAATTCACCCCTCCACTTT. Translated: CASSLDGSFNSPLHF. Full variable domain (outside the CDR3, taken from reference TRBV7-9 and TRBJ1-6): DTGVSQNPRHKITKRGQNVTFRCDPISEHNRLYWYRQTLGQGPEFLTYFQNEAQLEKSRLLSDRFSAERPKGSFSTLEIQRTEQGDSAMYLCASSLDGSFNSPLHFGNGTRLTVT.